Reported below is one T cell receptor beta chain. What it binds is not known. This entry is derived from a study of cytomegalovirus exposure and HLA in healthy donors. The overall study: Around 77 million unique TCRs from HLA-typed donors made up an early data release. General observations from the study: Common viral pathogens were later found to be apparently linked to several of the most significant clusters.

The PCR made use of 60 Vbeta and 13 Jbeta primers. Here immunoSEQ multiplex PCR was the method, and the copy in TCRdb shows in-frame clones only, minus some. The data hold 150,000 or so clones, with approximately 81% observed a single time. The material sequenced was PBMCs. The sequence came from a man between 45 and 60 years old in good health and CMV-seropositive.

CDR3 DNA sequence: TGTGCCAGCAGCTTCGGCGGCAGGAACACTGAAGCTTTCTTT. This encodes CASSFGGRNTEAFF. This chain links TRBV7-8 with TRBJ1-1; D gene unclear. V lost 3 bases to trimming and J lost 1 base, with 9 bases between them. Per the germline V gene, CDR1 is SGHVS and CDR2 is FQNEAQ. This CDR3 has 14 residues.